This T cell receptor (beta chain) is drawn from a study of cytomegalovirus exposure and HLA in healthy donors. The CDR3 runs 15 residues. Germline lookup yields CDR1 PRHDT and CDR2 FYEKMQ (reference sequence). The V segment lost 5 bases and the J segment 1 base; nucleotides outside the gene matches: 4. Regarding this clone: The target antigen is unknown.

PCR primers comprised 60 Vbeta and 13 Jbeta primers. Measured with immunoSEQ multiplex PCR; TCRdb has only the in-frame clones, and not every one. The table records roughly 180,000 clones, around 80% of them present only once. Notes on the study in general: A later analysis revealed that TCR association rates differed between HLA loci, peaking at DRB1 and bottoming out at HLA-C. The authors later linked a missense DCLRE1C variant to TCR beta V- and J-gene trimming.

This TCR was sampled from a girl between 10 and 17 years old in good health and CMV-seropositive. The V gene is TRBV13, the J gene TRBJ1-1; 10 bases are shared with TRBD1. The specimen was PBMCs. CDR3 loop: CASSLWDRGNTEAFF. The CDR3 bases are TGTGCCAGCAGCCTTTGGGACAGGGGGAACACTGAAGCTTTCTTT.